These 20 T cell receptor beta chains share one sample of origin, sequenced in a study of somatic mutations in cytotoxic T cells in rheumatoid arthritis. TCRdb's table, derived via immunoSEQ multiplex PCR, lists solely in-frame clones and lacks some. The sample lists about 1,400 clones; 80% to 90% were seen once. Sequencing was done on a sample of CD8+ T cells sorted from blood. Receptors were obtained from a woman in her sixties or seventies with rheumatoid arthritis.

V and J are TRBV19 and TRBJ1-3; D gene unclear. Germline V gene data show CDR1 as LNHDA and CDR2 as SQIVND (reference sequence). V lost 6 bases and J lost 0, with 9 bases in between. The CDR3 sequence is 14 residues long. As DNA, the CDR3 is TGTGCCAGTAGGCGACTGACCTCTGGAAACACCATATATTTT. It encodes CASRRLTSGNTIYF. Together with reference TRBV19 and TRBJ1-3, the CDR3 gives the full variable domain: DGGITQSPKYLFRKEGQNVTLSCEQNLNHDAMYWYRQDPGQGLRLIYYSQIVNDFQKGDIAEGYSVSREKKESFPLTVTSAQKNPTAFYLCASRRLTSGNTIYFGEGSWLTVV.

V gene TRBV27 combines with J gene TRBJ2-1; possible D gene TRBD1, 6 bases. The CDR3 sequence is 12 residues long. The germline V and J ends were trimmed by 8 bases and 3 bases, with 8 bases remaining between them. Per the germline V gene, CDR1 is MNHEY and CDR2 is SMNVEV (reference sequence). CDR3 coding DNA: TGTGCCAGCCGAGGGGGCTACAATGAGCAGTTCTTC. Amino acid sequence: CASRGGYNEQFF.

V usage is TRBV4-1 and J usage is TRBJ2-7; TRBD1 matches at 7 bases. V lost 5 bases and J lost 4; bases outside the gene matches: 5. In germline, CDR1 is MGHRA, CDR2 YSYEKL. The CDR3 runs 13 residues. CDR3 loop: CASSYGTDYEQYF. DNA for the CDR3: TGCGCCAGCAGCTATGGGACAGATTACGAGCAGTACTTC.

The gene calls are TRBV6-6 and TRBJ1-4; TRBD1 aligns across 10 bases. V shed 6 bases and J 6 bases; nucleotides not matched to a gene: 4. The CDR3 loop spans 14 amino acids. Germline-derived CDR1 and CDR2 are MNHNY and SVGAGI (reference sequence). CDR3 in DNA: TGTGCCAGCAGCCGACAGGGGGCGGATGAAAAACTGTTTTTT. Amino acid sequence: CASSRQGADEKLFF.

The rearrangement joins TRBV27 to TRBJ2-1; TRBD2 might be the D (5 bases). Trimming removed 3 bases at V and 6 bases at J, with 6 bases between. This CDR3 contains 12 residues. Germline V gene lookup returns CDR1 MNHEY and CDR2 SMNVEV (reference sequence). DNA for the CDR3: TGTGCCAGCAGTTTTACTAGCAATGAGCAGTTCTTC. Residues: CASSFTSNEQFF.

The rearrangement uses TRBV19 and TRBJ1-4; D unclear. The germline V gene has CDR1 LNHDA and CDR2 SQIVND (reference sequence). V gave up 8 bases and J gave up 6 bases, with 10 bases separating them. The CDR3 extends over 12 amino acids. The CDR3 nucleotides read TGTGCCAGTGATATCGGGGATGAAAAACTGTTTTTT. This encodes CASDIGDEKLFF.

V usage is TRBV6-4 and J usage is TRBJ2-2; 12 nucleotides line up with TRBD2. V shed 4 bases and J 6 bases; nucleotides not matched to a gene: 3. Germline CDR1 and CDR2: MRHNA and SNTAGT. This CDR3 is built from 15 residues. CDR3 nucleotide sequence: TGTGCCAGCAGTGGCGGGACTAGCGGGTCCGGGGAGCTGTTTTTT. As protein: CASSGGTSGSGELFF.

The chain combines TRBV7-6 with TRBJ1-1; 9 bases line up with TRBD1. Germline loops: CDR1 SGHVS, CDR2 FNYEAQ. The CDR3 length is 15 residues. V was pared by 5 bases and J by 4 bases, with 8 bases of the junction left unmatched. CDR3 protein: CASSPITGGPTEAFF. CDR3 DNA sequence: TGTGCCAGCAGCCCTATTACAGGGGGCCCCACTGAAGCTTTCTTT.

V and J are TRBV4-3 and TRBJ1-4, with D unclear. Trimming stripped 0 bases from V and 2 bases from J, with 10 bases between. Germline CDR1 LGHNA, CDR2 YSLEER. The CDR3 totals 16 residues. The CDR3 nucleotides are TGCGCCAGCAGCCAAGACCCCGCCGCGACTAATGAAAAACTGTTTTTT. Translation: CASSQDPAATNEKLFF.

About this clone itself: This CDR3 is missing its conserved last phenylalanine or tryptophan, likely due to a read error. No DNA is shown, since the ends of the CDR3 on it are uncertain; the CDR3 is the one TCRdb lists. The chain couples TRBV6-1 to TRBJ1-5; the D call of TRBD1 is as the table states it, not checked on the DNA. The CDR3 spans 13 amino acids, including both terminal residues. Germline lookup yields CDR1 MNHNS and CDR2 SASEGT. This CDR3 reads CGVGAENNQPQNL.

The gene calls are TRBV9 and TRBJ2-3; 9 bases match TRBD2. J was trimmed by 1 base and V by 0 bases; bases with no gene match: 3. Looked up from germline, CDR1 is SGDLS and CDR2 is YYNGEE. The CDR3 runs to 16 residues. The CDR3 coding sequence is TGTGCCAGCAGCGTAGTAGCTAGCGGGGGCACAGATACGCAGTATTTT. Its translation is CASSVVASGGTDTQYF.

This clone occurred once. The chain is built from TRBV7-9 and TRBJ2-5, with unresolved D. The CDR3 covers 10 residues. Germline-derived CDR1 and CDR2 are SEHNR and FQNEAQ (reference sequence). The V end lost 4 bases, the J end lost 7 bases, and 4 bases lay between the germline ends. The CDR3 region has the DNA TGTGCCAGCAGCTCGGGGACCCAGTACTTC. Residues: CASSSGTQYF.

In its sample, this clone is large (0.1 to 1%). The V and J genes are TRBV30 and TRBJ2-3; TRBD2 aligns across 11 bases. CDR1 is GTSNPN, CDR2 SVGIG, per germline (reference sequence). The V segment lost 2 bases and the J segment 4 bases; nucleotides outside the gene matches: 8. This CDR3 contains 16 residues. This chain's CDR3 is CAWSFTGTSGPDTQYF. CDR3 bases: TGTGCCTGGAGTTTTACCGGGACTAGCGGCCCAGATACGCAGTATTTT. The full variable domain, rest sourced from reference TRBV30 and TRBJ2-3, is SQTIHQWPATLVQPVGSPLSLECTVEGTSNPNLYWYRQAAGRGLQLLFYSVGIGQISSEVPQNLSASRPQDRQFILSSKKLLLSDSGFYLCAWSFTGTSGPDTQYFGPGTRLTVL.

This rearrangement joins TRBV7-9 to TRBJ2-7, with TRBD2 identical over 9 bases. From germline, CDR1 is SEHNR and CDR2 FQNEAQ (reference sequence). Germline trimming cut 0 bases from V and 5 bases from J; bases unmatched to any gene: 11. CDR3 length: 17 residues. CDR3 residues: CASSLAVRLAVRDEQYF. The CDR3 DNA is TGTGCCAGCAGCTTAGCGGTACGACTAGCGGTTCGGGACGAGCAGTACTTC.

This CDR3 is CASSLGAENSPLHF. CDR3 bases: TGTGCCAGCAGCTTGGGGGCAGAGAATTCACCCCTCCACTTT. The chain has TRBV11-2 and TRBJ1-6, with D perhaps matching TRBD1 (6 bases). The CDR3 extends over 14 amino acids. Trimming pared 3 bases from V and 7 bases from J, leaving 10 bases between. Germline V gene data show CDR1 as SGHAT and CDR2 as FQNNGV.

The chain combines TRBV6-4 with TRBJ2-3; 12 nucleotides match TRBD2. The CDR3 totals 17 residues. V lost 0 bases, J lost 4 bases, and 5 bases stayed unmatched. Germline assignment: CDR1 MRHNA and CDR2 SNTAGT. The CDR3 sequence is CASSDSTSGSGADTQYF. CDR3 DNA sequence: TGTGCCAGCAGTGACTCGACTAGCGGGAGTGGGGCAGATACGCAGTATTTT.

The chain uses TRBV5-6 and TRBJ1-1, with D unresolved. There are 12 residues in the CDR3. Trimming took 0 bases from V and 8 from J, leaving 8 bases between them. Germline V gives CDR1 SGHDT, CDR2 YYEEEE. CDR3 amino acids: CASSLGLVEAFF. DNA of the CDR3: TGTGCCAGCAGCTTGGGGTTAGTCGAAGCTTTCTTT.

The gene calls are TRBV9 and TRBJ1-3; 9 bases fit TRBD1. This CDR3 contains 17 residues. The V gene end was trimmed by 2 bases and the J gene end by 0 bases; junction bases not matched to a gene: 6. Germline values: CDR1 SGDLS, CDR2 YYNGEE. This chain's CDR3 is CASSVGTGLSSGNTIYF. The CDR3 DNA follows: TGTGCCAGCAGCGTTGGGACAGGGTTGAGCTCTGGAAACACCATATATTTT. The full variable domain, in which reference TRBV9 and TRBJ1-3 provide the parts outside the CDR3, is DSGVTQTPKHLITATGQRVTLRCSPRSGDLSVYWYQQSLDQGLQFLIQYYNGEERAKGNILERFSAQQFPDLHSELNLSSLELGDSALYFCASSVGTGLSSGNTIYFGEGSWLTVV.

The V gene is TRBV28, the J gene TRBJ1-1; D not resolved. The CDR3 runs to 16 residues. Deletions cut 1 base from V and 1 base from J, with 13 bases between. Germline loops: CDR1 MDHEN, CDR2 SYDVKM. The CDR3 DNA sequence: TGTGCCAGCAGTTTATTCCCACCCGGAGGGAACACTGAAGCTTTCTTT. This codes for CASSLFPPGGNTEAFF.

The chain joins TRBV7-9 to TRBJ2-5, with 8 positions matching TRBD2. CDR1 and CDR2 from the germline V gene are SEHNR and FQNEAQ (reference sequence). This CDR3 is built from 15 residues. The J segment lost 4 bases and the V segment lost 4 bases, leaving 8 bases of the junction unmatched. CDR3 nucleotide sequence: TGTGCCAGCAGCTGGGTGGCGGGGGGCGGAGAGACCCAGTACTTC. This sequence encodes CASSWVAGGGETQYF. Together with reference TRBV7-9 and TRBJ2-5, the CDR3 gives the full variable domain: DTGVSQNPRHKITKRGQNVTFRCDPISEHNRLYWYRQTLGQGPEFLTYFQNEAQLEKSRLLSDRFSAERPKGSFSTLEIQRTEQGDSAMYLCASSWVAGGGETQYFGPGTRLLVL.